The entry below describes one TCR beta chain. Its antigen is unknown. The data belong to a study of cytomegalovirus exposure and HLA in healthy donors. Both 60 Vbeta primers and 13 Jbeta primers went into the PCR. The table came from immunoSEQ multiplex PCR; TCRdb's copy has only in-frame clones and leaves some out. This sample has roughly 200,000 clones, with 79% found just once. CDR1 and CDR2 from the germline V gene are LNHNV and YYDKDF (reference sequence). The CDR3 extends over 17 amino acids. Trimming cost V 5 bases and J 8 bases, with 22 bases left between them. Study conclusions and caveats: At a 0.05 false discovery rate, a later analysis found 16,951 TCR beta sequences to be associated with HLA alleles.

This chain joins TRBV15 and TRBJ1-6, with D unclear. The sequence came from a woman in her 40s in good health and CMV-seronegative. Source material: PBMCs. The CDR3 here is CATSRLGLQVGDSPLHF. The CDR3 DNA reads as TGTGCCACCAGCCGACTGGGCTTGCAGGTCGGGGATTCACCCCTCCACTTT. The full variable domain, rest sourced from reference TRBV15 and TRBJ1-6, is DAMVIQNPRYQVTQFGKPVTLSCSQTLNHNVMYWYQQKSSQAPKLLFHYYDKDFNNEADTPDNFQSRRPNTSFCFLDIRSPGLGDTAMYLCATSRLGLQVGDSPLHFGNGTRLTVT.